Sequencing of this T cell receptor (beta chain) was carried out in a study of cytomegalovirus exposure and HLA in healthy donors. Looking at the study overall: Clustering assigned around 77% of the approximately 400 genotyped donors to the Caucasian-associated ancestry cluster.

Trimming cost V 4 bases and J 5 bases; bases outside gene matches: 5. In germline, CDR1 is SGHDT, CDR2 YYEEEE. The CDR3 runs 14 residues. Participants comprised healthy donors of bone marrow. It was with 60 Vbeta and 13 Jbeta primers that the PCR ran. The protocol was immunoSEQ multiplex PCR, while the TCRdb copy is restricted to in-frame clones and leaves out a portion. In the table there are around 200,000 clones, around four fifths of which are singletons. Study outcomes and limitations: The study put under 200 TCR beta chains on its list as cytomegalovirus-associated.

About this clone: Its antigen remains unidentified.

This receptor was identified in a middle-aged woman in good health and CMV-seronegative. Sample: PBMCs. The chain has TRBV5-6 and TRBJ2-3, with TRBD2 matching 9 bases. The CDR3 DNA follows: TGTGCCAGCAGCGCGGGAGGGGGAATAGATACGCAGTATTTT. This sequence encodes CASSAGGGIDTQYF.